These 7 T cell receptor beta chains originate from one sample sequenced in a study of shared clonotypes between healthy human individuals. Using immunoSEQ multiplex PCR, the repertoire was profiled, and TCRdb retains in-frame clones only, with some absent. The data hold roughly 520,000 clones, with about 96% observed a single time. Sample: naive CD4+ T cells sorted from blood. Subset: CD45RA+ positively selected. These receptors were taken from a woman in her thirties in good health.

J is TRBJ2-7 and V is TRBV7-8; 10 nucleotides match TRBD2. Trimming at V came to 6 bases and at J to 0 bases, leaving 8 bases not matched to a gene. Germline V CDR1 and CDR2: SGHVS, FQNEAQ. The CDR3 is 16 amino acids. CDR3 in amino acids: CASRPKAGGSSYEQYF. Written as DNA, the CDR3 is TGTGCCAGCAGACCTAAAGCGGGAGGGAGCTCCTACGAGCAGTACTTC.

The chain employs TRBV6-5 and TRBJ1-2; a possible D gene is TRBD1 (6 bases). Trimming cost V 5 bases and J 8 bases, with 9 bases left between them. The CDR3 runs to 11 residues. Germline loops: CDR1 MNHEY, CDR2 SVGAGI. CDR3 nucleotide sequence: TGTGCCAGCAGTCAGGGGAACGGCTACACCTTC. Translated, it gives CASSQGNGYTF.

The chain couples TRBV28 to TRBJ1-4; a weak D match, TRBD1 (6 bases). The CDR3 is made up of 15 amino acids. V lost 2 bases, J lost 3 bases, and 10 bases lay in between. Germline lookup yields CDR1 MDHEN and CDR2 SYDVKM. The CDR3 bases are TGTGCCAGCAGTTTACCAGGGGTGTCTAATGAAAAACTGTTTTTT. The encoded protein is CASSLPGVSNEKLFF.

The CDR3 coding sequence is TGTGCCAGTTTGACACGACGGGACAGGGGATCCTACGAGCAGTACTTC. It codes for CASLTRRDRGSYEQYF. The rearrangement uses TRBV28 and TRBJ2-7; 10 bases fit TRBD1. After removal of 9 bases from V and 1 base from J, the junction contained 12 bases not matched to a gene. This CDR3 contains 16 residues. Germline-derived CDR1 and CDR2 are MDHEN and SYDVKM.

The chain couples TRBV4-1 to TRBJ2-7; the match to TRBD1 covers 10 bases. The CDR3 length is 16 residues. Per germline, CDR1 MGHRA and CDR2 YSYEKL. V lost 1 base and J lost 5; bases outside the gene matches: 8. The CDR3 bases are TGCGCCAGCAGCCAAGGAAAAAGGGACAGGGGTCACGAGCAGTACTTC. The encoded protein is CASSQGKRDRGHEQYF.

The rearrangement links TRBV28 to TRBJ2-7, with TRBD2 identical over 12 bases. After removal of 2 bases from V and 5 bases from J, the junction contained 7 bases not matched to a gene. Looked up from germline, CDR1 is MDHEN and CDR2 is SYDVKM. The CDR3 totals 16 residues. Here the CDR3 DNA reads TGTGCCAGCAGTTTACGGCAGACTAGCGGGAGCCACGAGCAGTACTTC. It codes for CASSLRQTSGSHEQYF.

V is TRBV13 and J is TRBJ2-7; TRBD2 is a possible D gene (7 bases). The CDR3 contains 16 residues. The germline CDR1 and CDR2 sequences are PRHDT and FYEKMQ (reference sequence). Between the trimmed V and J ends, which lost 2 bases and 4 bases, there was a span of 18 bases. The DNA of the CDR3 is TGTGCCAGCAGCTTATCGGGAGGACAGATACCTTACGAGCAGTACTTC. Encoded protein: CASSLSGGQIPYEQYF.